The 2 T cell receptor beta chains given below trace back to one sample, sequenced in a study of CD8 T cells in ankylosing spondylitis (TCRdb year 2017). The paper's findings and limits, for the study overall: Blood from ankylosing spondylitis patients appeared to be characterized by a TCR beta motif made up of eight highly homologous amino acid variants.

Preparation of the library involved 5' RACE. The run used an Illumina HiSeq 2500. Clones were called with MiXCR by TCRdb after fastp trimmed the public reads at Q25, and only in-frame beta chains were retained. A single entry per CDR3 protein holds the most common genes and DNA from its merged rows. Within this sample are 700,000 to 1,000,000 distinct CDR3 sequences, with 12% of them counted one time only. 0.45% to 0.6% of the sample goes to the ten largest clones. Their specific antigens are unknown. Sequenced input: blood, either unsorted or a sorted T cell fraction (not recorded which). Receptors originate from a male donor with ankylosing spondylitis.

This clonotype came up a few times. J is TRBJ2-1 and V is TRBV7-6, with 8 bases matching TRBD1. The CDR3 totals 15 residues. CDR1 is SGHVS, CDR2 FNYEAQ, per germline. Unmatched junction bases numbered 7, after V lost 5 bases and J lost 4 bases. The CDR3 bases are TGTGCCAGCAGCCCCTCCGGGACAGGTTACAATGAGCAGTTCTTC. Translation: CASSPSGTGYNEQFF.

This clonotype showed up just once. The chain uses TRBV18 and TRBJ2-6; 9 bases line up with TRBD2. This CDR3 has 18 amino acids. CDR1 and CDR2 from the germline V gene are KGHSH and LQKENI. Trimming at V came to 6 bases and at J to 2 bases, leaving 11 bases not matched to a gene. The CDR3 region is CASSYSSGMGPGANVLTF. CDR3 nucleotide sequence: TGTGCCAGCTCGTATTCTAGCGGGATGGGACCTGGGGCCAACGTCCTGACTTTC.